This T cell receptor (beta chain) was sequenced during a study of CXCR3-negative and CXCR3-positive naive CD8 T cells. Whole-study results and caveats: Naive CXCR3-negative and CXCR3-positive cells had similar TRBV-TRBJ usage; memory differed.

CDR3 size: 15 residues. Germline loops: CDR1 SGHVS, CDR2 FQNEAQ. The CD45RO-CCR7+CD27+CD95- phenotype denoted naive CD8+ T cells. Its frequency marks this clonotype as medium-sized (0.01 to 0.1%). Its target is unknown. Libraries were UMI-labeled 5' RACE TRB cDNA. With the 5' RACE reads reprocessed, TCRdb shows one record per CDR3 protein and no DNA. The table for this sample gives some 5,500 distinct CDR3 sequences. The clonotype was recovered from a human donor in good health. Some clones in this sample may be carry-over from other donors' samples. Sequenced material: naive CXCR3- CD8+ T cells from blood. Subset given: CD45RO-CCR7+CD27+CD95- naive CD8+ T cells lacking CXCR3 (TNR3-). This rearrangement joins TRBV7-8 to TRBJ2-5. The CDR3 sequence: CASSAHRGNQETQYF.